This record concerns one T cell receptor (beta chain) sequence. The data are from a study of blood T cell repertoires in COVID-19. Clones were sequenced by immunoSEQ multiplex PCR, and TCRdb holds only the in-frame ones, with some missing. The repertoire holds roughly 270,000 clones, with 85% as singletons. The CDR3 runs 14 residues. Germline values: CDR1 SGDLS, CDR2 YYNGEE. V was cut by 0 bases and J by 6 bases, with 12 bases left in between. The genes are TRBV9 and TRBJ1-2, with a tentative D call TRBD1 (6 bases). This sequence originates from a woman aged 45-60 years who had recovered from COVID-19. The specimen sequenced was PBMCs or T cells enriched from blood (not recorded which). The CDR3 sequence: CASSVEGGAHGYTF. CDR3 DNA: TGTGCCAGCAGCGTAGAAGGGGGGGCCCATGGCTACACCTTC.